This T cell receptor (beta chain) was profiled in a study of blood T cell repertoires in COVID-19. As for the study in general: The origin of the acute and convalescent COVID-19 samples was the United States, Italy and Spain.

Trimming pared 7 bases from V and 1 base from J, leaving 13 bases between. Germline-derived CDR1 and CDR2 are MNHNY and SVGAGI (reference sequence). The CDR3 extends over 14 amino acids. Here immunoSEQ multiplex PCR was the method, and the copy in TCRdb shows in-frame clones only, minus some. The table lists 260,000 or so clones, about nine tenths of them singletons, with 2% to 3% in the top ten. Sequenced sample: PBMCs or T cells enriched from blood (not recorded which). The source is a woman aged 25 to 39 with acute COVID-19. This chain joins TRBV6-6 and TRBJ1-2; perhaps TRBD1 as D (5 bases). CDR3 sequence (DNA): TGTGCCAGCATATGGGGGGATGGTAACTATGGCTACACCTTC. It encodes CASIWGDGNYGYTF.